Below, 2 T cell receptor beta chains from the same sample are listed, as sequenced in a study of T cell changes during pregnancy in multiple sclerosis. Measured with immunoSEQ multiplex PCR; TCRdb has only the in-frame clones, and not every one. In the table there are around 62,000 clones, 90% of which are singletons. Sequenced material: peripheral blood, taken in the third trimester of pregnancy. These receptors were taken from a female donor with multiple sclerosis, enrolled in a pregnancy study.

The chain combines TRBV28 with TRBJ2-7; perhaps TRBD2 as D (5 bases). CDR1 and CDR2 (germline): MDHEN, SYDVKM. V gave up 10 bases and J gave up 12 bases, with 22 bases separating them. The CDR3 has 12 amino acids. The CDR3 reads CATSEALRALYF. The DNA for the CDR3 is TGTGCCACCTCGGAGGCCCTACGAGCTCTGTACTTC.

Here the CDR3 DNA reads TGCGCCAGCAGCTTGGCTCCCCCCGGACTAGCGGGAGGGGGGGAGTTCTTC. Its protein product is CASSLAPPGLAGGGEFF. The genes are TRBV5-1 and TRBJ2-1; 15 bases align to TRBD2. Germline V CDR1 and CDR2: SGHRS, YFSETQ. With V trimmed by 0 bases and J by 14 bases, 12 bases remained unmatched. CDR3 length equals 17 residues.